The rows below give T cell receptor beta chains drawn from one sample of a study of cytomegalovirus exposure and HLA in healthy donors. Repertoires were generated with immunoSEQ multiplex PCR, while TCRdb's copy carries only in-frame clones and drops some. The repertoire has some 110,000 clones, about 75% of them found once; the top ten carry approximately 2.8%. The specimen sequenced was PBMCs. The source is a male donor in good health and CMV-seropositive. Each CDR3 is given with its conserved first and last residue. A D gene is named only where the DNA matches it firmly. Clone size, where shown, is once, few, many, or a class for clones that have expanded.

v_gene	j_gene	d_gene	len	abundance	CDR3aa	CDR3nt
TRBV6-1	TRBJ1-5	-	15	-	CASSEYRYSNQPQHF	TGTGCCAGCAGTGAGTACAGGTACAGCAATCAGCCCCAGCATTTT
TRBV21-1	TRBJ1-2	-	14	-	CASRRTGKDYGYTF	TGTGCCAGCAGGAGGACAGGGAAGGACTATGGCTACACCTTC
TRBV15	TRBJ1-2	TRBD1	14	-	CATSRAQGASGYTF	TGTGCCACCAGCAGAGCACAGGGGGCCTCTGGCTACACCTTC
TRBV7-3	TRBJ2-1	-	12	few	CASSALGSRRFF	TGTGCCAGCAGCGCCCTTGGCAGCAGGCGGTTCTTC
TRBV30	TRBJ2-7	TRBD1	15	-	CAWVTGTGVSYEQYF	TGTGCCTGGGTTACCGGGACAGGTGTCTCCTACGAGCAGTACTTC
TRBV15	TRBJ2-7	TRBD1	15	-	CATSRPGQGRDEQYF	TGTGCCACCAGCAGACCAGGACAGGGTAGGGACGAGCAGTACTTC
TRBV6-5	TRBJ2-7	TRBD1	14	-	CASSHRGSSYEQYF	TGTGCCAGCAGTCACAGGGGGAGCTCCTACGAGCAGTACTTC
TRBV6-5	TRBJ2-7	TRBD1	12	-	CASGTARYEQYF	TGTGCCAGCGGGACAGCTCGCTACGAGCAGTACTTC
TRBV7-8	TRBJ2-7	-	14	-	CASSSFRGSHEQYF	TGTGCCAGCAGCTCGTTTAGGGGTAGTCACGAGCAGTACTTC
TRBV6-6	TRBJ1-4	TRBD1	14	-	CASSQGQGREKLFF	TGTGCCAGCAGTCAAGGACAGGGGCGCGAAAAACTGTTTTTT
TRBV19	TRBJ2-7	TRBD1	14	few	CASSFGTGAYEQYF	TGTGCCAGTAGCTTCGGGACAGGAGCCTACGAGCAGTACTTC
TRBV5-6	TRBJ1-2	-	17	-	CASSFRTSHPTNYGYTF	TGTGCCAGCAGCTTCCGGACATCCCACCCCACCAACTATGGCTACACCTTC
TRBV28	TRBJ1-5	-	20	-	CASSGPKTGLEGLSNQPQHF	TGTGCCAGCAGTGGCCCTAAAACGGGACTCGAAGGGCTGAGCAATCAGCCCCAGCATTTT
TRBV7-7	TRBJ2-5	TRBD1	15	-	CASSPKTGEAETQYF	TGTGCTAGCAGCCCTAAGACAGGGGAGGCAGAGACCCAGTACTTC
TRBV11-3	TRBJ2-5	TRBD2	17	-	CASSPNRTSGGRETQYF	TGTGCCAGCAGCCCTAATAGGACTAGCGGGGGTCGGGAGACCCAGTACTTC
TRBV7-2	TRBJ1-5	-	13	-	CASSAQINQPQHF	TGTGCCAGCAGCGCACAGATCAATCAGCCCCAGCATTTT
TRBV6-1	TRBJ1-3	-	15	-	CASIRDRSSGNTIYF	TGTGCCAGCATCAGAGACCGGAGCTCTGGAAACACCATATATTTT
TRBV2	TRBJ1-5	-	15	-	CASSQGQNSNQPQHF	TGTGCCAGCAGTCAAGGACAGAATAGCAATCAGCCCCAGCATTTT
TRBV28	TRBJ1-5	-	12	-	CASSSGNQPQHF	TGTGCCAGCTCGAGCGGCAATCAGCCCCAGCATTTT
TRBV6-6	TRBJ2-2	-	16	-	CASSSSGRTYTGELFF	TGTGCCAGCAGTTCCTCGGGGAGGACGTACACCGGGGAGCTGTTTTTT
TRBV6-5	TRBJ1-1	-	14	-	CASNINRVVTEAFF	TGTGCCAGCAATATAAACAGGGTGGTTACTGAAGCTTTCTTT
TRBV4-1	TRBJ2-3	TRBD2	17	few	CASSQDASGTHTDTQYF	TGCGCCAGCAGCCAAGACGCGAGCGGGACCCACACAGATACGCAGTATTTT
TRBV6-6	TRBJ2-1	-	13	-	CASSLTNYNEQFF	TGTGCCAGCAGCTTGACAAATTACAATGAGCAGTTCTTC
TRBV28	TRBJ2-3	-	15	-	CASPPGRVVADTQYF	TGTGCCAGCCCCCCAGGGCGAGTCGTAGCAGATACGCAGTATTTT
TRBV11-2	TRBJ2-7	-	13	-	CASSKMSSHEQYF	TGTGCCAGCAGCAAAATGTCCTCCCACGAGCAGTACTTC
TRBV14	TRBJ1-1	-	15	-	CASSQDQVRNTEAFF	TGTGCCAGCAGCCAAGATCAGGTACGGAACACTGAAGCTTTCTTT
TRBV7-2	TRBJ1-4	TRBD1	14	-	CASSSGQGVEKLFF	TGTGCCAGCAGCTCGGGACAGGGGGTTGAAAAACTGTTTTTT
TRBV7-2	TRBJ1-3	-	13	-	CASRQSAGNTIYF	TGTGCCAGCAGACAGAGTGCTGGAAACACCATATATTTT
TRBV5-1	TRBJ2-5	-	12	-	CASSMDLETQYF	TGCGCCAGCAGCATGGACTTAGAGACCCAGTACTTC
TRBV5-6	TRBJ1-2	TRBD1	16	once	CASSSTRDRGQYGYTF	TGTGCCAGCAGCTCCACCCGGGACAGGGGGCAATATGGCTACACCTTC
TRBV7-6	TRBJ1-6	TRBD1	16	-	CASSLGAGGKDSPLNF	TGTGCCAGCAGCTTAGGGGCAGGGGGCAAGGATTCACCCCTCAACTTT
TRBV4-1	TRBJ2-7	TRBD1	15	-	CASSQGDRGSYEQYF	TGCGCCAGCAGCCAAGGGGACAGGGGCTCGTACGAGCAGTACTTC
TRBV28	TRBJ2-7	TRBD2	15	-	CASSFRGLAGYEQYF	TGTGCCAGCAGTTTTCGGGGACTAGCGGGATACGAGCAGTACTTC
TRBV4-3	TRBJ2-2	TRBD2	16	few	CASSGTSGGPTGELFF	TGCGCCAGCAGCGGGACTAGCGGGGGGCCCACCGGGGAGCTGTTTTTT
TRBV4-3	TRBJ1-2	TRBD1	15	-	CASSQVSGQDYGYTF	TGCGCCAGCAGCCAAGTGTCGGGACAGGACTATGGCTACACCTTC
TRBV19	TRBJ1-1	-	14	few	CASSYSGLVTEAFF	TGTGCCAGTAGTTATAGCGGGCTTGTCACTGAAGCTTTCTTT
TRBV6-5	TRBJ2-5	-	15	once	CASRTGTLDQETQYF	TGTGCCAGCAGAACCGGGACACTTGACCAAGAGACCCAGTACTTC
TRBV7-2	TRBJ2-1	TRBD2	15	-	CASSPAAGGKGEQFF	TGTGCCAGCAGCCCAGCGGCGGGGGGGAAGGGTGAGCAGTTCTTC
TRBV6-1	TRBJ2-5	TRBD2	16	-	CASSEVAGVPQETQYF	TGTGCCAGCAGTGAAGTCGCGGGAGTCCCACAAGAGACCCAGTACTTC
TRBV30	TRBJ2-7	-	14	-	CAWSVQDVSYEQYF	TGTGCCTGGAGTGTACAGGACGTTTCCTACGAGCAGTACTTC
TRBV7-2	TRBJ2-1	TRBD1	12	-	CASSPQGQRKFF	TGTGCCAGCAGTCCTCAGGGACAGCGGAAGTTCTTC